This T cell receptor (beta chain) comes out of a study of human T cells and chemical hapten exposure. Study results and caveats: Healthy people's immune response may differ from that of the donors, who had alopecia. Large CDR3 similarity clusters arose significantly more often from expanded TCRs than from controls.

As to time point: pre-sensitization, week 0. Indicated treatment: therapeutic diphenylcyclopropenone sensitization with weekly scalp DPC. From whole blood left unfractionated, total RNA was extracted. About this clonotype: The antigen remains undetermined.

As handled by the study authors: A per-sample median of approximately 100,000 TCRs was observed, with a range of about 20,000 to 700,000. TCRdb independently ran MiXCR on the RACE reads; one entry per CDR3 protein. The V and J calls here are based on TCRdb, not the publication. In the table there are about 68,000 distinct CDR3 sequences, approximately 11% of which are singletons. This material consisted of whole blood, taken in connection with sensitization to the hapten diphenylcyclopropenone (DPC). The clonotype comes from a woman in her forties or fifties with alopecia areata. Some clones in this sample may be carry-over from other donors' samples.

In nucleotides, the CDR3 is TGTGCCAGCAGCTCTGGAGGGACAGGGGGCAGAGAGACCCAGTACTTC. Its protein product is CASSSGGTGGRETQYF. The rearrangement joins TRBV7-2 to TRBJ2-5; 12 nucleotides agree with TRBD1. V shed 4 bases, J shed 4 bases, and the junction held 7 bases outside the gene matches. Germline CDR1 SGHTA, CDR2 FQGNSA. This CDR3 spans 16 amino acids.